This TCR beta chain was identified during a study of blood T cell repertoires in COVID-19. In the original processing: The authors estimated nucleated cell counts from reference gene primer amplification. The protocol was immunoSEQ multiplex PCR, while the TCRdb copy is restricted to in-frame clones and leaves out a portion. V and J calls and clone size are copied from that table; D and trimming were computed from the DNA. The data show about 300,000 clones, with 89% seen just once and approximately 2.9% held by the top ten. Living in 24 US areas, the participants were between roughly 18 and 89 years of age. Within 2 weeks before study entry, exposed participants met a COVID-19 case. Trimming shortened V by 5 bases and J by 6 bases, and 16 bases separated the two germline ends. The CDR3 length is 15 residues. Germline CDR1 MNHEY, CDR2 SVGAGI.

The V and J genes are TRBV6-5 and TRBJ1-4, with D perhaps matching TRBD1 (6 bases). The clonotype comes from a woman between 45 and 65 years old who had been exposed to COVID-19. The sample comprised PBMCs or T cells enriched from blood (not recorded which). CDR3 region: CASSHGGRRDEKLFF. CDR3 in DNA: TGTGCCAGCAGTCACGGGGGGCGCCGGGATGAAAAACTGTTTTTT.